Listed here are 5 T cell receptor beta chains from one sample, sequenced in a study of shared clonotypes between healthy human individuals. Here immunoSEQ multiplex PCR was the method, and the copy in TCRdb shows in-frame clones only, minus some. This sample yields fewer than 650,000 clones, of which about three quarters are seen a single time; 10% to 15% belongs to the top ten. The sequenced material came from PBMCs. The receptors come from a woman aged 40 to 50 in good health. Some clones in this sample may be carry-over from other donors' samples.

The gene calls are TRBV7-3 and TRBJ1-1; D is ambiguous. The V end lost 4 bases, the J end lost 5 bases, and 11 bases lay between the germline ends. The CDR3 length is 13 residues. In germline, CDR1 is SGHTA, CDR2 FQGTGA. DNA of the CDR3: TGTGCCAGCAGCTGGGAGGATAGGACTGAAGCTTTCTTT. It translates to CASSWEDRTEAFF.

The chain couples TRBV5-3 to TRBJ1-4; no firm D call. TRBV5-3 is noted as an ORF with a role that remains uncertain. V shed 8 bases and J shed 2 bases, with 10 bases lying between them. The CDR3 loop spans 13 amino acids. The CDR3 DNA reads TGTGCCAGGAAGAGAGCGACTAATGAAAAACTGTTTTTT. Amino acids: CARKRATNEKLFF.

This rearrangement joins TRBV6-5 to TRBJ1-3; TRBD1 is a possible D gene (6 bases). The CDR3 sequence is 14 residues long. V shed 6 bases and J shed 4 bases, with 13 bases lying between them. The V gene's germline CDR1 is MNHEY and CDR2 SVGAGI. CDR3 nucleotides: TGTGCCAGCAGACGCAGGGGTACAGGAAACACCATATATTTT. This sequence encodes CASRRRGTGNTIYF.

V and J are TRBV5-1 and TRBJ2-7; TRBD2 matches at 16 bases. This CDR3 spans 16 amino acids. Trimming removed 4 bases from V and 2 bases from J; junction bases left unmatched: 3. CDR1 and CDR2 from the germline V gene are SGHRS and YFSETQ. The CDR3 spells CASSGGTSGRAYEQYF. CDR3 nucleotides: TGCGCCAGCAGCGGAGGGACTAGCGGGAGGGCCTACGAGCAGTACTTC. The whole variable domain, filled in from reference TRBV5-1 and TRBJ2-7, reads KAGVTQTPRYLIKTRGQQVTLSCSPISGHRSVSWYQQTPGQGLQFLFEYFSETQRNKGNFPGRFSGRQFSNSRSEMNVSTLELGDSALYLCASSGGTSGRAYEQYFGPGTRLTVT.

The V gene is TRBV19, the J gene TRBJ2-3, with TRBD2 matching over 13 bases. The germline V gene encodes CDR1 LNHDA and CDR2 SQIVND (reference sequence). CDR3 length: 19 residues. Trimming cost V 3 bases and J 5 bases; bases outside gene matches: 14. CDR3 coding DNA: TGTGCCAGTAGTATCGGACTAGCGGGAGATATGCGAGGGATAGATACGCAGTATTTT. This encodes CASSIGLAGDMRGIDTQYF.